The 19 T cell receptor beta chains reported below all come from one sample, sequenced in a study of control samples from healthy donors and cancer patients. Assay used: immunoSEQ multiplex PCR; TCRdb lists only in-frame clones, some missing. This sample has 95,000 to 150,000 clones, with around 87% found just once. The sample comprised blood. The source is a man aged 40-49 years in good health.

This clone occurred once. The J gene is TRBJ1-1, the V gene TRBV11-1, with a tentative D call TRBD1 (6 bases). Germline V gives CDR1 SGHAT, CDR2 FQDESV (reference sequence). V lost 5 bases, J lost 0 bases, and 7 bases lay in between. This CDR3 spans 13 amino acids. The CDR3 loop is CASSRQVNTEAFF. DNA of the CDR3: TGTGCCAGCAGCCGACAGGTGAACACTGAAGCTTTCTTT.

The J gene is TRBJ1-5, the V gene TRBV19; 7 bases map to TRBD1. Trimming at V came to 6 bases and at J to 3 bases, leaving 8 bases not matched to a gene. The length of the CDR3 is 15 residues. Per germline, CDR1 LNHDA and CDR2 SQIVND (reference sequence). DNA of the CDR3: TGTGCCAGTAGCTACGACAGGGCAGACAATCAGCCCCAGCATTTT. This gives the protein CASSYDRADNQPQHF. The full variable domain, completed using reference TRBV19 and TRBJ1-5, is DGGITQSPKYLFRKEGQNVTLSCEQNLNHDAMYWYRQDPGQGLRLIYYSQIVNDFQKGDIAEGYSVSREKKESFPLTVTSAQKNPTAFYLCASSYDRADNQPQHFGDGTRLSIL.

V and J are TRBV7-9 and TRBJ1-2; D remains unclear. CDR3 length equals 13 residues. In germline, CDR1 is SEHNR, CDR2 FQNEAQ (reference sequence). V dropped 5 bases and J dropped 3 bases, with 10 bases sitting between them. For the CDR3, the DNA is TGTGCCAGCAGCCGAGACACTTACTATGGCTACACCTTC. Encoded protein: CASSRDTYYGYTF.

The V gene is TRBV12-3 or TRBV12-4, the J gene TRBJ2-1, with D unresolved. V was pared by 5 bases and J by 12 bases, with 14 bases between. This CDR3 has 12 amino acids. CDR3 nucleotides: TGTGCCAGCAGTCAACGGGCCCTGGGGCAGTTCTTC. It is translated as CASSQRALGQFF.

This chain uses TRBV9 with TRBJ2-1; 9 positions match TRBD2. The J segment lost 6 bases and the V segment lost 3 bases, leaving 1 base of the junction unmatched. This CDR3 is 13 amino acids long. Germline V gene data show CDR1 as SGDLS and CDR2 as YYNGEE. The CDR3 nucleotides are TGTGCCAGCAGCGGCGGGGGGGCCAATGAGCAGTTCTTC. This encodes CASSGGGANEQFF.

The chain recombines TRBV18 with TRBJ2-5; 7 bases match TRBD1. V lost 6 bases to trimming and J lost 4 bases; unmatched junction nucleotides: 14. The length of the CDR3 is 16 residues. Germline V CDR1 and CDR2: KGHSH, LQKENI. CDR3 residues: CASSQLYDRVLETQYF. The CDR3 nucleotides read TGTGCCAGCTCTCAGCTATACGACAGGGTGTTAGAGACCCAGTACTTC.

The chain couples TRBV5-1 to TRBJ1-3; tentative D call: TRBD1 (6 bases). There are 16 residues in the CDR3. CDR1 and CDR2 (germline): SGHRS, YFSETQ. V gave up 1 base and J gave up 2 bases, with 13 bases separating them. The CDR3: CASSLLSGAAGNTIYF. As DNA, the CDR3 is TGCGCCAGCAGCTTGCTCTCGGGGGCCGCTGGAAACACCATATATTTT.

This chain uses TRBV24-1 with TRBJ2-1, with TRBD1 matching over 9 bases. The CDR3 is 15 residues long. The germline V gene encodes CDR1 KGHDR and CDR2 SFDVKD. V trimming: 7 bases; J trimming: 0 bases; junction bases outside the gene matches: 3. The CDR3 sequence: CATRGTGSSYNEQFF. As DNA, the CDR3 is TGTGCCACCAGGGGGACAGGGAGCTCCTACAATGAGCAGTTCTTC.

The genes are TRBV9 and TRBJ2-5; 15 bases are shared with TRBD2. The germline CDR1 and CDR2 sequences are SGDLS and YYNGEE. Unmatched junction bases numbered 7, after V lost 3 bases and J lost 4 bases. The length of the CDR3 is 17 residues. DNA for the CDR3: TGTGCCAGCAGCGCGGGACTAGCGGGGGGCGGTCGAGAGACCCAGTACTTC. It codes for CASSAGLAGGGRETQYF.

With regard to this clone: Within the sample, other DNA sequences also encode this same CDR3. As DNA, the CDR3 is TGTGCCAGCAGCCCCTTTTACGAGCAGTACTTC. Translation: CASSPFYEQYF. The J gene is TRBJ2-7, the V gene TRBV11-2; D call uncertain. Trimming pared 5 bases from V and 4 bases from J, leaving 6 bases between. The germline CDR1 and CDR2 sequences are SGHAT and FQNNGV. CDR3 length equals 11 residues.

The chain has TRBV27 and TRBJ2-5, with TRBD2 as a possible D gene (7 bases). CDR3 length: 14 amino acids. Germline V gene lookup returns CDR1 MNHEY and CDR2 SMNVEV (reference sequence). V was clipped by 2 bases and J by 4 bases, with 11 bases between them. This chain's CDR3 is CASSLGGAGETQYF. The CDR3 coding sequence is TGTGCCAGCAGTTTAGGGGGGGCCGGAGAGACCCAGTACTTC.

J is TRBJ2-1 and V is TRBV11-2; TRBD2 agrees at 9 bases. J gave up 8 bases and V 5 bases, and 10 bases lay outside the gene matches. Germline V gene lookup returns CDR1 SGHAT and CDR2 FQNNGV. There are 15 residues in the CDR3. The CDR3 is CASSRGGGGAHEQFF. CDR3 coding DNA: TGTGCCAGCAGCCGCGGCGGCGGGGGGGCCCATGAGCAGTTCTTC.

This clone was counted only a few times. Germline and junction disagree at one end, which may indicate a read error. The V and J genes are TRBV6-1 and TRBJ2-2; 7 nucleotides align to TRBD2. This CDR3 region has 14 residues. Germline CDR1 and CDR2: MNHNS and SASEGT. CDR3 loop: CASIEGAGAGELFF. The CDR3 DNA follows: TGTGCCAGCATTGAAGGTGCGGGAGCCGGGGAGCTGTTTTTT.

The chain joins TRBV6-6 to TRBJ2-1, with TRBD2 matching over 11 bases. The germline V gene has CDR1 MNHNY and CDR2 SVGAGI (reference sequence). CDR3 length: 16 residues. After removal of 6 bases from V and 4 bases from J, the junction contained 8 bases not matched to a gene. CDR3 DNA sequence: TGTGCCAGCAGCTCCCCCGGGACTAGCGGATACAATGAGCAGTTCTTC. This sequence encodes CASSSPGTSGYNEQFF.

This chain joins TRBV12-3 or TRBV12-4 and TRBJ1-2; D is unclear. V was pared by 4 bases and J by 4 bases, with 10 bases between. The CDR3 has 13 amino acids. CDR3 bases: TGTGCCAGCAGTTATCGTGAGGCCTATGGCTACACCTTC. Translated: CASSYREAYGYTF.

V usage is TRBV14 and J usage is TRBJ1-1; 12 nucleotides align to TRBD1. This CDR3 has 18 amino acids. From germline, CDR1 is SGHDN and CDR2 FVKESK. Trimming at V came to 4 bases and at J to 5 bases, leaving 14 bases not matched to a gene. CDR3 DNA: TGTGCCAGCAGCCGATTGTCCGGGACAGGGGGCAGGGGGACTGAAGCTTTCTTT. It specifies CASSRLSGTGGRGTEAFF.

The rearrangement joins TRBV10-3 to TRBJ1-3; no firm D call. The CDR3 contains 12 residues. Germline CDR1 is ENHRY and CDR2 is SYGVKD. Trimming removed 4 bases at V and 7 bases at J, with 8 bases between. CDR3 nucleotide sequence: TGTGCCATCAGTGGAGACGGGAACACCATATATTTT. Translated, it gives CAISGDGNTIYF.

The V and J genes are TRBV11-3 and TRBJ2-5; D uncertain. Trimming removed 5 bases from V and 4 bases from J, with 20 bases in between. The CDR3 totals 16 residues. Germline CDR1 reads SGHNT; CDR2 reads YENEEA. The CDR3 here is CASSLTVGVGRETQYF. The DNA for the CDR3 is TGTGCCAGCAGCCTTACGGTGGGCGTCGGTCGAGAGACCCAGTACTTC. Full variable domain (remainder filled in from reference TRBV11-3 and TRBJ2-5): EAGVVQSPRYKIIEKKQPVAFWCNPISGHNTLYWYLQNLGQGPELLIRYENEEAVDDSQLPKDRFSAERLKGVDSTLKIQPAELGDSAVYLCASSLTVGVGRETQYFGPGTRLLVL.

This clone was seen only once. The rearrangement uses TRBV6-2 or TRBV6-3 and TRBJ1-2, with TRBD1 matching over 8 bases. V was clipped by 4 bases and J by 6 bases; unmatched bases: 7. This CDR3 has 14 residues. Germline CDR1 and CDR2: MNHEY and SVGEGT. CDR3 DNA: TGTGCCAGCAGTTTACAGGGGGATCCCCATGGCTACACCTTC. Amino acids: CASSLQGDPHGYTF.